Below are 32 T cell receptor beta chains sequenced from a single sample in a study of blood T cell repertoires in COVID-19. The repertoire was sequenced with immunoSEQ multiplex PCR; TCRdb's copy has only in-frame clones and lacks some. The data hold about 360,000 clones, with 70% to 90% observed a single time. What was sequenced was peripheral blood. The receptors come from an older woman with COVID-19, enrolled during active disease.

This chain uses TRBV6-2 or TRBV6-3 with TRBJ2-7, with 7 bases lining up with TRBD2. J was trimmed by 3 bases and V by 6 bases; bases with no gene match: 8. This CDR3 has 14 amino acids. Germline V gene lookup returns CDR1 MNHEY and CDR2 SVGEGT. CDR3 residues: CASSRPGLSYEQYF. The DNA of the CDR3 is TGTGCCAGCAGCCGACCGGGACTAAGCTACGAGCAGTACTTC.

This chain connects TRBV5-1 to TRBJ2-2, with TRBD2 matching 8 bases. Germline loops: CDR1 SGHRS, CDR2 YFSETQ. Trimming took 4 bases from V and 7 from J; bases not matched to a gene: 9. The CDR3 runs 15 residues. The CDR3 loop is CASSPSAGGVGELFF. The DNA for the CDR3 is TGCGCCAGCAGCCCCAGCGCGGGGGGCGTCGGGGAGCTGTTTTTT.

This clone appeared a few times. As DNA, the CDR3 is TGTGCCAGCAGTTTAGGGGGGGTTGAGACCCAGTACTTC. The encoded protein is CASSLGGVETQYF. The chain recombines TRBV27 with TRBJ2-5; 7 bases line up with TRBD2. Germline CDR1 reads MNHEY; CDR2 reads SMNVEV (reference sequence). The V segment lost 2 bases and the J segment 5 bases; nucleotides outside the gene matches: 2. This CDR3 region has 13 residues.

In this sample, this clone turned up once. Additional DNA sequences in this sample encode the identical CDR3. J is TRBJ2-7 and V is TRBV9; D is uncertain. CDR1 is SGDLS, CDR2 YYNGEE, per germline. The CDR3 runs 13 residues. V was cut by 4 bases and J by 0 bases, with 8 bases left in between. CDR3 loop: CASSPPSSYEQYF. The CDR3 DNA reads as TGTGCCAGCAGCCCCCCCAGCTCCTACGAGCAGTACTTC. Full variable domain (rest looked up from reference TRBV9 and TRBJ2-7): DSGVTQTPKHLITATGQRVTLRCSPRSGDLSVYWYQQSLDQGLQFLIQYYNGEERAKGNILERFSAQQFPDLHSELNLSSLELGDSALYFCASSPPSSYEQYFGPGTRLTVT.

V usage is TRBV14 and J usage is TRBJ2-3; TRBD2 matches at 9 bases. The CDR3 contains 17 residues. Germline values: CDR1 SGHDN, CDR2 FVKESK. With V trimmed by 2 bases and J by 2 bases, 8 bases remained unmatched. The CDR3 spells CASSQPISGGFTDTQYF. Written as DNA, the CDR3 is TGTGCCAGCAGCCAACCTATTAGCGGGGGATTCACAGATACGCAGTATTTT.

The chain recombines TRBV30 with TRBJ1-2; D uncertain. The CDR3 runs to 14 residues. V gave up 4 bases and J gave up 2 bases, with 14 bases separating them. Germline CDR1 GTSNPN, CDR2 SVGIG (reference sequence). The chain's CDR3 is CAWTMWSSNYGYTF. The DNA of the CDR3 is TGTGCCTGGACCATGTGGTCGAGCAACTATGGCTACACCTTC.

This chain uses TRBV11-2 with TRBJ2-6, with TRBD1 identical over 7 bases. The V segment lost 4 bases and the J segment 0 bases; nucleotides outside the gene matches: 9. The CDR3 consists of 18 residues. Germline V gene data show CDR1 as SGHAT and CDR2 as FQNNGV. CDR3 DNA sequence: TGTGCCAGCAGCTCTATGGGACAGTCTGTCTCTGGGGCCAACGTCCTGACTTTC. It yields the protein CASSSMGQSVSGANVLTF.

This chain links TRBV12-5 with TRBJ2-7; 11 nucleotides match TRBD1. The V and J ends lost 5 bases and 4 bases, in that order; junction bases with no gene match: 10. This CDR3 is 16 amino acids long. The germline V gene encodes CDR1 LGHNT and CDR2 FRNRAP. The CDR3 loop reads CASGTTDRGLVYEQYF. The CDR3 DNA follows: TGTGCTAGTGGTACCACGGACAGGGGGCTGGTATACGAGCAGTACTTC.

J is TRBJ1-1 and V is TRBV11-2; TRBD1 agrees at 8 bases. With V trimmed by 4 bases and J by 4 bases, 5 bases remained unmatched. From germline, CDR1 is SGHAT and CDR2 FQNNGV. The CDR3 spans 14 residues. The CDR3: CASSSQGGSTEAFF. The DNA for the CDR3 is TGTGCCAGCAGCTCACAGGGGGGGAGCACTGAAGCTTTCTTT.

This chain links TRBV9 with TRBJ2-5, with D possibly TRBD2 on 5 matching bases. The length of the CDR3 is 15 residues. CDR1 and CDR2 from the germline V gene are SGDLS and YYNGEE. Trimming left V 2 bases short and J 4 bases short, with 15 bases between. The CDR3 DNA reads TGTGCCAGCAGCGTGCTGACCGGGGTCTCAGAGACCCAGTACTTC. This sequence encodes CASSVLTGVSETQYF.

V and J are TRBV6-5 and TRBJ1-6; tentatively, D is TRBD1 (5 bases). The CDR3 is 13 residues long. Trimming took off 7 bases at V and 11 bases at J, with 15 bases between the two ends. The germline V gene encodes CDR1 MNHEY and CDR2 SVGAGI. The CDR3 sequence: CASILAGLTPLHF. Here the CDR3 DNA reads TGTGCCAGCATCCTGGCAGGGTTGACACCCCTCCACTTT.

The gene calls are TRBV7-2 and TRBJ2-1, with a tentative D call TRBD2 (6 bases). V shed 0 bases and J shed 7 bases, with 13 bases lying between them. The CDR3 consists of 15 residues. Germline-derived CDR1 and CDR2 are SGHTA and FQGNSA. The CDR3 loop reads CASSLARGVGNEQFF. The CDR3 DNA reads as TGTGCCAGCAGCTTAGCGCGGGGCGTAGGAAATGAGCAGTTCTTC.

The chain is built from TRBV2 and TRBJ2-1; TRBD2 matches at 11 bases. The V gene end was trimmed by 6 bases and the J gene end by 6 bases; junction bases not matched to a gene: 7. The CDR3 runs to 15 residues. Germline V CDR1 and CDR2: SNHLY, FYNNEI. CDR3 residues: CASRTIAGGLNEQFF. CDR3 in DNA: TGTGCCAGCAGAACAATAGCGGGGGGGCTCAATGAGCAGTTCTTC. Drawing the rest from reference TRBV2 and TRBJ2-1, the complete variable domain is EPEVTQTPSHQVTQMGQEVILRCVPISNHLYFYWYRQILGQKVEFLVSFYNNEISEKSEIFDDQFSVERPDGSNFTLKIRSTKLEDSAMYFCASRTIAGGLNEQFFGPGTRLTVL.

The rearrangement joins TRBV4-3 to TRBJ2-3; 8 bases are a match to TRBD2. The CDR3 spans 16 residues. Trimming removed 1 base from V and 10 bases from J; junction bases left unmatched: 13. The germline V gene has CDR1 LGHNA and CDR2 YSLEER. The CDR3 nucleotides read TGCGCCAGCAGCCAAGCGGCGGGGGGACCCGGAGTGGCGCAGTATTTT. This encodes CASSQAAGGPGVAQYF.

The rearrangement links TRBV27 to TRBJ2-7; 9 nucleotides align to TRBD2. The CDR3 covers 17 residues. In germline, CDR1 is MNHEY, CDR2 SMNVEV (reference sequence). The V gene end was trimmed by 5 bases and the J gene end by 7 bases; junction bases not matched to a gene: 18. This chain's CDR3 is CASSPILLSGGMREQYF. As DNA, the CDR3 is TGTGCCAGCAGTCCCATACTTCTTAGCGGGGGTATGCGGGAGCAGTACTTC.

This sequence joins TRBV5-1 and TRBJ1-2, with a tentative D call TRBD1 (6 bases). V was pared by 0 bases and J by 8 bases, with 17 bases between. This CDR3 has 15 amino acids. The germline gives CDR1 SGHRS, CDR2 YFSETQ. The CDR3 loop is CASSLDNRDIIGYTF. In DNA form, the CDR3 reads TGCGCCAGCAGCTTGGATAACCGGGACATCATCGGCTACACCTTC.

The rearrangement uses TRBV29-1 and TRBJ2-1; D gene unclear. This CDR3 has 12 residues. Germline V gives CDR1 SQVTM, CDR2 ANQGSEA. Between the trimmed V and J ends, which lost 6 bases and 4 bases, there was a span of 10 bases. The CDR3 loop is CSVLLRYNEQFF. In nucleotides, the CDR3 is TGCAGCGTCCTTTTACGGTACAATGAGCAGTTCTTC.

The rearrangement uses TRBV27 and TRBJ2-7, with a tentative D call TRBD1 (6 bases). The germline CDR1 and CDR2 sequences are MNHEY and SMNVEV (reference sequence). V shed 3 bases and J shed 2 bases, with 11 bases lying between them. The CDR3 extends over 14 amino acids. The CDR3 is CASSFRGRTYEQYF. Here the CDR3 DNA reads TGTGCCAGCAGTTTCAGGGGAAGAACCTACGAGCAGTACTTC.

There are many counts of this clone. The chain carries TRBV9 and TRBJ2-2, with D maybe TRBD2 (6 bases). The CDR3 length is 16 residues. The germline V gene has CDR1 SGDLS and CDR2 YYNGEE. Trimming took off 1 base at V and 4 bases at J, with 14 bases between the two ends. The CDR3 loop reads CASSVRGISSTGELFF. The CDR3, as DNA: TGTGCCAGCAGCGTACGGGGGATATCTTCCACCGGGGAGCTGTTTTTT. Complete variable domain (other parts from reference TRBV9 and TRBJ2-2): DSGVTQTPKHLITATGQRVTLRCSPRSGDLSVYWYQQSLDQGLQFLIQYYNGEERAKGNILERFSAQQFPDLHSELNLSSLELGDSALYFCASSVRGISSTGELFFGEGSRLTVL.

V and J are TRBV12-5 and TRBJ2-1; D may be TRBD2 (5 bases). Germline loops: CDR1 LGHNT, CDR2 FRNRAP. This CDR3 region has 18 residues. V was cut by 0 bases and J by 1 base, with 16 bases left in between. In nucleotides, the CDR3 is TGTGCTAGTGGTTTGGTACCGGACGGGGTCCTATCCTACAATGAGCAGTTCTTC. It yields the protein CASGLVPDGVLSYNEQFF.

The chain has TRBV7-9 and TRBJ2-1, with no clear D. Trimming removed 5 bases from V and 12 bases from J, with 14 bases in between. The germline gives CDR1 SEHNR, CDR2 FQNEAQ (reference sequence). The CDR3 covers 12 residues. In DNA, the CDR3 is TGTGCCAGCAGCCAATCCACGGCAGGGCAGTTCTTC. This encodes CASSQSTAGQFF.

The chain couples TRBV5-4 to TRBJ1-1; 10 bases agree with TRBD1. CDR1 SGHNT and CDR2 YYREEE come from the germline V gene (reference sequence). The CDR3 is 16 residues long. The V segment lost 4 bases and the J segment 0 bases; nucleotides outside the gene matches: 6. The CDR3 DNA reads TGTGCCAGCAGCCCCCGACAGGGGGCGATGAACACTGAAGCTTTCTTT. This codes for CASSPRQGAMNTEAFF.

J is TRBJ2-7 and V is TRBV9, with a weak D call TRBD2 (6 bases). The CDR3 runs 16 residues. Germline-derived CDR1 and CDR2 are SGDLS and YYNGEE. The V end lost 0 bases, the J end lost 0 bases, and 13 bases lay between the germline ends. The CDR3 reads CASSVDLSGDSYEQYF. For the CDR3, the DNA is TGTGCCAGCAGCGTAGATTTGTCGGGAGACTCCTACGAGCAGTACTTC. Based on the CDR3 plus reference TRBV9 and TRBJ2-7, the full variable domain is DSGVTQTPKHLITATGQRVTLRCSPRSGDLSVYWYQQSLDQGLQFLIQYYNGEERAKGNILERFSAQQFPDLHSELNLSSLELGDSALYFCASSVDLSGDSYEQYFGPGTRLTVT.

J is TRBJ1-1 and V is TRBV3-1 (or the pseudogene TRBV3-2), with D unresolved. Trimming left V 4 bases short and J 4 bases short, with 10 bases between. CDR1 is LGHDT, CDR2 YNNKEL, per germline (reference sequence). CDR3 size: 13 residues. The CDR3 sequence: CASSLDTSTEAFF. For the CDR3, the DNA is TGTGCCAGCAGCCTTGACACTTCCACTGAAGCTTTCTTT.

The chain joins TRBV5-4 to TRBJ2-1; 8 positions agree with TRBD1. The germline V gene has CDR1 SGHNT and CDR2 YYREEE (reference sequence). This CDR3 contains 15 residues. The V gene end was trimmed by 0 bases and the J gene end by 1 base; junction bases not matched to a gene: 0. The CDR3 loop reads CASSLGQGSYNEQFF. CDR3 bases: TGTGCCAGCAGCTTGGGACAGGGGTCCTACAATGAGCAGTTCTTC.

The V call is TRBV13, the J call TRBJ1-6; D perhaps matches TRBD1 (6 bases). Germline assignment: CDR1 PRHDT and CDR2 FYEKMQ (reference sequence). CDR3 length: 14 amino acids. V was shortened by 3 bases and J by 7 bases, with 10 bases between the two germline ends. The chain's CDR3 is CASSFRGYNSPLHF. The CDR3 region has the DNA TGTGCCAGCAGCTTCAGGGGATACAATTCACCCCTCCACTTT. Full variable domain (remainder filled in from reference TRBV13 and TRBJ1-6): AAGVIQSPRHLIKEKRETATLKCYPIPRHDTVYWYQQGPGQDPQFLISFYEKMQSDKGSIPDRFSAQQFSDYHSELNMSSLELGDSALYFCASSFRGYNSPLHFGNGTRLTVT.

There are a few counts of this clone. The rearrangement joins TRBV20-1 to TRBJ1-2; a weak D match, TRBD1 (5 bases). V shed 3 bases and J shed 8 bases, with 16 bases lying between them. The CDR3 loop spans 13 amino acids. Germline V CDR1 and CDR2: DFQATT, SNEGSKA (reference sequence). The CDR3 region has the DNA TGCAGTGCTAGTTCGGATGCAGGGCGCGGCTACACCTTC. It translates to CSASSDAGRGYTF.

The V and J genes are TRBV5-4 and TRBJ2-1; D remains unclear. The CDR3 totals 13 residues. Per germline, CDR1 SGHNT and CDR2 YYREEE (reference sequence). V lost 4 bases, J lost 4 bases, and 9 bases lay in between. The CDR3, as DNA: TGTGCCAGCAGCGTTCCCTCTTACAATGAGCAGTTCTTC. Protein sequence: CASSVPSYNEQFF.

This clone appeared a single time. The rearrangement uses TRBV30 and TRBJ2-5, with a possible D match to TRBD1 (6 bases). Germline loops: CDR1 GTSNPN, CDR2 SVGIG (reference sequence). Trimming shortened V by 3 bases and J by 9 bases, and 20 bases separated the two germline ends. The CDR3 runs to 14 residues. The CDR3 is CAWSQGRGSEAQYF. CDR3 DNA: TGTGCCTGGAGCCAGGGCAGGGGCTCTGAGGCCCAGTACTTC.

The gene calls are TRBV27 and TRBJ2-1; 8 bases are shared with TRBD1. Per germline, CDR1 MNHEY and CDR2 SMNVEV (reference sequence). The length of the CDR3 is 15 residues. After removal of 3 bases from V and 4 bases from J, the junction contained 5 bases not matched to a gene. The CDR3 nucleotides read TGTGCCAGCAGTTTGTCCAGGGGGCAGTACAATGAGCAGTTCTTC. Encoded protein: CASSLSRGQYNEQFF.

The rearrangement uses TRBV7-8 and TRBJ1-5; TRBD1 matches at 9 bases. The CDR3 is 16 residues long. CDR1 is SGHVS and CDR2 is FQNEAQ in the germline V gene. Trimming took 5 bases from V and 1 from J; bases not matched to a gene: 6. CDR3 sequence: CASSKGQGPSNQPQHF. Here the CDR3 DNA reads TGTGCCAGCAGCAAGGGACAGGGCCCCAGCAATCAGCCCCAGCATTTT.

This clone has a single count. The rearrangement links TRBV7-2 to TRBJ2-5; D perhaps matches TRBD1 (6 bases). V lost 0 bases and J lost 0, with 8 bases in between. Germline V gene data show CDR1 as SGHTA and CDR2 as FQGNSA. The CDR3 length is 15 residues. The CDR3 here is CASSLAGGYQETQYF. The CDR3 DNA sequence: TGTGCCAGCAGCTTAGCTGGGGGCTACCAAGAGACCCAGTACTTC.